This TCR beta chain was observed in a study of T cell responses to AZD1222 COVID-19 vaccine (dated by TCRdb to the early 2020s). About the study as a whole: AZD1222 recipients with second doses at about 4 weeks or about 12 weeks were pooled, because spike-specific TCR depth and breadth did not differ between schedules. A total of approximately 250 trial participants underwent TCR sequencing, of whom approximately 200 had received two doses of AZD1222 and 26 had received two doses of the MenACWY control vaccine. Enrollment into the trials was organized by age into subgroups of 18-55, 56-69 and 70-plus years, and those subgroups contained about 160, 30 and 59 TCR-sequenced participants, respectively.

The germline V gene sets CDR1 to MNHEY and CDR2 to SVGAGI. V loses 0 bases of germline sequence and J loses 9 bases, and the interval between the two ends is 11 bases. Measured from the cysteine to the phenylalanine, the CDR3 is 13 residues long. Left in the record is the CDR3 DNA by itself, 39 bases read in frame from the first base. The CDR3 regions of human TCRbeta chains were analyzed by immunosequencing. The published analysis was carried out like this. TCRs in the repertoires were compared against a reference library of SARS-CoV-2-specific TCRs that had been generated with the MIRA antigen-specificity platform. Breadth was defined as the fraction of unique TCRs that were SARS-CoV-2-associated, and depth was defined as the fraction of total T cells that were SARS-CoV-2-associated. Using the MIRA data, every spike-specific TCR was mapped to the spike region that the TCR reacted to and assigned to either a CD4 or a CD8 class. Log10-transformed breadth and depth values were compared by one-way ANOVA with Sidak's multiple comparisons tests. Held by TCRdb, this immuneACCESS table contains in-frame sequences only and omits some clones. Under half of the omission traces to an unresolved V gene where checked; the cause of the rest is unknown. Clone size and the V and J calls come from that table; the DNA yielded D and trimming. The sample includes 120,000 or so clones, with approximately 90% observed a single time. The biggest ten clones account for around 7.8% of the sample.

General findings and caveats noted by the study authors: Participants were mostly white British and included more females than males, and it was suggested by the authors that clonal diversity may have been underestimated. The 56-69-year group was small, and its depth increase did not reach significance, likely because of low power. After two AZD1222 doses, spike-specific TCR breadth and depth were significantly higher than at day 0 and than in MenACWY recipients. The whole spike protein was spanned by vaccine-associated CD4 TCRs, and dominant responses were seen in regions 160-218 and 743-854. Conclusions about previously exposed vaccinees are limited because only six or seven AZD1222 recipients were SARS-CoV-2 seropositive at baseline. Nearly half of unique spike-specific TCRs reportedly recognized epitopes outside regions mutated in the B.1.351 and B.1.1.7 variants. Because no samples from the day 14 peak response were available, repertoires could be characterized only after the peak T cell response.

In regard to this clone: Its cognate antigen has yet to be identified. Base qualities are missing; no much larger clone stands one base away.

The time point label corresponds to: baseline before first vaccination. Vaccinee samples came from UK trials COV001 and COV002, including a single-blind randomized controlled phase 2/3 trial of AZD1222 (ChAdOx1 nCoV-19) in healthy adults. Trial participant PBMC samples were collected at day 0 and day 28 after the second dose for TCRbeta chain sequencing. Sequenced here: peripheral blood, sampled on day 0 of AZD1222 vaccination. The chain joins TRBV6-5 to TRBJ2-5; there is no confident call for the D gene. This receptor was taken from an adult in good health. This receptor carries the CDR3 CASSYSRFSPQYF. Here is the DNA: TGTGCCAGCAGTTACTCGAGGTTCTCGCCCCAGTACTTC.